Listed here is a single TCR beta chain. Its antigen is currently not known. Base quality data are lacking; no much larger clone is found one base away. Whole blood was collected in K2EDTA tubes by collaborating institutions according to the institutions' own protocols. For TCRbeta analysis, collaborators shipped samples in one of three forms: frozen whole blood, isolated PBMCs, or DNA extracted from either of those sample types. This sample stems from a study of blood T cell repertoires in COVID-19 (dated by TCRdb to about 2020). Notes on the research overall: Samples from collaborators originated in the United States, Italy and Spain and spanned both the acute and convalescent phases of COVID-19. The prospective study material was composed of cDNA or gDNA derived from T cells, B-cell-depleted T cells, or PBMCs. A de-identified subject ID, COVID-19 status, age in years and sex were almost always included in the sample metadata. The repertoires were made available in a free public database intended to serve as a resource for research on the immune response to SARS-CoV-2. Subjects who had been exposed to COVID-19, were actively infected with it, or had recovered from it provided the deeply sampled blood TCRbeta repertoires that made up the dataset. Where available, HLA class I and class II types were taken from metadata supplied by the sample provider and were not determined by assay-based typing. The samples were drawn from the first 160 participants of the ongoing ImmuneRACE study and from 1,254 subjects provided by 6 global collaborators.

Study-wide conclusions, independent of this receptor: Clinical and demographic metadata were provided uncurated, with the amount varying by source and participant.

The germline V gene sets CDR1 to SGHTA and CDR2 to FQGNSA. Reading from cysteine to phenylalanine, the CDR3 counts 17 amino acids. The sequence is cut down to CDR3 DNA, 51 bases in frame from base 1. V is trimmed back by 5 bases and J by 3 bases, and the junction contains 11 bases that no gene match accounts for. TCRbeta CDR3 regions were amplified from genomic DNA by means of the immunoSEQ Assay, a bias-controlled multiplex PCR. As for the original processing: The number of nucleated cells in each sample was estimated by amplification of reference gene primers within the assay. To quantify the absolute abundance of each unique TCRbeta CDR3 rearrangement, sequence reads were collapsed and filtered. For each sample, productive Simpson clonality was calculated by taking the square root of Simpson's diversity index across productive rearrangements. As stored in TCRdb, this immuneACCESS dataset retains in-frame rearrangements with V and J assigned. A fraction of the clones does not appear; measured against another copy, unresolved V genes explain less than half of the discrepancy, and the remainder lacks a known reason. That table supplies the V and J calls and clone size; D and trimming were determined from the DNA. The sample table records approximately 160,000 clones; about 86% of these occur just once. Of the sample, around 6.6% falls within the top ten clones.

This sequence uses TRBV7-2 and TRBJ2-2; 8 nucleotides in the junction match TRBD2. The receptor's source is a man between 45 and 60 years old with active or convalescent COVID-19. Sequenced input: peripheral blood. The CDR3 in this case is CASSRPGGAGDTGELFF. The DNA sequence follows: TGTGCCAGCAGCAGGCCCGGGGGAGCGGGGGACACCGGGGAGCTGTTTTTT.